These 26 T cell receptor beta chains share one sample of origin, sequenced in a study of cytomegalovirus exposure and HLA in healthy donors. The study ran its PCR with 60 Vbeta and 13 Jbeta primers. The protocol was immunoSEQ multiplex PCR, while the TCRdb copy is restricted to in-frame clones and leaves out a portion. The sample table includes 100,000 to 150,000 clones. Source material: PBMCs. These receptors were collected from a man aged 18-30 years in good health and CMV-seronegative.

The gene calls are TRBV10-3 and TRBJ2-2; 8 bases line up with TRBD1. The germline gives CDR1 ENHRY, CDR2 SYGVKD. Germline trimming cut 8 bases from V and 3 bases from J; bases unmatched to any gene: 11. The CDR3 is 16 amino acids. The CDR3 nucleotides are TGTGCCATCGGCCCTTCGCTACAGGGGGACACCGGGGAGCTGTTTTTT. Its protein product is CAIGPSLQGDTGELFF.

The gene calls are TRBV9 and TRBJ1-2; TRBD1 matches at 12 bases. V dropped 5 bases and J dropped 5; count of bases not matched to a gene: 19. Germline V gene sequence: CDR1 SGDLS, CDR2 YYNGEE. This CDR3 region has 19 residues. The CDR3 region has the DNA TGTGCCAGCAGGCGCTTAGCCCCGGGACAGGGGGCGTCTCTGTATGGCTACACCTTC. Amino acid sequence: CASRRLAPGQGASLYGYTF.

This chain joins TRBV29-1 and TRBJ1-2; TRBD1 is a possible D gene (6 bases). The germline CDR1 and CDR2 sequences are SQVTM and ANQGSEA. V was trimmed by 6 bases and J by 8 bases, leaving 16 bases between them. This CDR3 is built from 12 residues. The CDR3: CSVQTGSRGYTF. The CDR3 coding sequence is TGCAGCGTCCAGACAGGATCCAGAGGCTACACCTTC. Full variable domain (remainder filled in from reference TRBV29-1 and TRBJ1-2): SAVISQKPSRDICQRGTSLTIQCQVDSQVTMMFWYRQQPGQSLTLIATANQGSEATYESGFVIDKFPISRPNLTFSTLTVSNMSPEDSSIYLCSVQTGSRGYTFGSGTRLTVV.

The chain couples TRBV30 to TRBJ1-5; 9 bases fit TRBD1. With 1 base clipped from V and 8 bases from J, the junction kept 15 bases outside the gene matches. In germline, CDR1 is GTSNPN, CDR2 SVGIG (reference sequence). The CDR3 has 17 amino acids. The CDR3 DNA follows: TGTGCCTGGAGTGCAAAGGACAGGGGAGTAACAGTGGAGCCCCAGCATTTT. Protein product: CAWSAKDRGVTVEPQHF.

CDR3 DNA sequence: TGTGCCAGTAGTATTTGGGGCTCGGTTATTTACACTGAAGCTTTCTTT. Translating it yields CASSIWGSVIYTEAFF. J is TRBJ1-1 and V is TRBV19, with D possibly TRBD1 on 5 matching bases. The CDR3 runs to 16 residues. Trimming stripped 3 bases from V and 3 bases from J, with 17 bases between. Germline V gene data show CDR1 as LNHDA and CDR2 as SQIVND (reference sequence).

CDR3 nucleotides: TGTGCCAGCAGTCCCCCACCAGGGTCTGGGGCCAACGTCCTGACTTTC. Translating gives CASSPPPGSGANVLTF. J is TRBJ2-6 and V is TRBV28; possible D gene TRBD1, 5 bases. Trimming removed 5 bases at V and 1 base at J, with 12 bases between. The CDR3 is 16 amino acids. Looked up from germline, CDR1 is MDHEN and CDR2 is SYDVKM.

The gene calls are TRBV2 and TRBJ2-3, with D perhaps TRBD2 (5 bases). Germline CDR1 is SNHLY and CDR2 is FYNNEI. CDR3 length equals 12 residues. V lost 6 bases to trimming and J lost 3 bases, with 7 bases between them. CDR3 region: CASRRETDTQYF. The CDR3 coding sequence is TGTGCCAGCAGAAGGGAGACAGATACGCAGTATTTT.

The V gene is TRBV5-4, the J gene TRBJ1-4; tentatively, D is TRBD1 (5 bases). The V gene lost 3 bases and the J gene lost 6 bases, with 15 bases spanning the gap. The CDR3 has 15 residues. The germline gives CDR1 SGHNT, CDR2 YYREEE (reference sequence). The CDR3 here is CASSSGGTGDEKLFF. The CDR3 DNA is TGTGCCAGCAGCTCCGGGGGGACGGGCGATGAAAAACTGTTTTTT.

The J gene is TRBJ2-5, the V gene TRBV7-7; perhaps TRBD1 as D (5 bases). The CDR3 covers 13 residues. Trimming left V 1 base short and J 4 bases short, with 7 bases between. CDR1 and CDR2 (germline): SSHAT, FNYEAQ (reference sequence). This CDR3 is CASSLVGVETQYF. The CDR3 bases are TGTGCCAGCAGCTTAGTAGGGGTAGAGACCCAGTACTTC.

The gene calls are TRBV30 and TRBJ2-7, with TRBD1 matching over 7 bases. CDR3 length: 15 amino acids. The trim removed 3 bases at V and 4 bases at J, leaving 12 bases unmatched. Germline CDR1 reads GTSNPN; CDR2 reads SVGIG (reference sequence). CDR3 bases: TGTGCCTGGAGATTGAGCGCGAACAGGGGTTACGAGCAGTACTTC. Its protein is CAWRLSANRGYEQYF.

V gene TRBV6-5 combines with J gene TRBJ1-2, with a possible D match to TRBD1 (6 bases). Germline values: CDR1 MNHEY, CDR2 SVGAGI. V lost 5 bases and J lost 8, with 9 bases in between. CDR3 length: 11 residues. CDR3 in DNA: TGTGCCAGCAGTCAGGGGTGGGGCTACACCTTC. Translation gives CASSQGWGYTF.

The V and J genes are TRBV7-7 and TRBJ2-7, with D perhaps matching TRBD1 (6 bases). CDR3 length equals 13 residues. V dropped 1 base and J dropped 3 bases, with 7 bases sitting between them. CDR1 and CDR2 (germline): SSHAT, FNYEAQ (reference sequence). The CDR3 protein is CASSLGGHYEQYF. CDR3 sequence (DNA): TGTGCCAGCAGCTTAGGGGGACACTACGAGCAGTACTTC.

The rearrangement links TRBV27 to TRBJ2-7; D unresolved. The germline V and J ends were trimmed by 8 bases and 6 bases, with 20 bases remaining between them. Looked up from germline, CDR1 is MNHEY and CDR2 is SMNVEV (reference sequence). The CDR3 sequence is 14 residues long. The CDR3, as DNA: TGTGCCAGCGGCTTGGGCAGAAACCCTTCCGAGCAGTACTTC. It translates to CASGLGRNPSEQYF.

The chain has TRBV5-6 and TRBJ2-7; D might be TRBD1 (6 bases). Germline CDR1 reads SGHDT; CDR2 reads YYEEEE. Trimming removed 4 bases at V and 2 bases at J, with 16 bases between. The CDR3 covers 15 residues. CDR3 protein: CASSQVGSGAYEQYF. In DNA form, the CDR3 reads TGTGCCAGCAGCCAAGTGGGATCAGGGGCCTACGAGCAGTACTTC.

V is TRBV2 and J is TRBJ1-5, with 9 bases lining up with TRBD1. The CDR3 contains 16 residues. V lost 6 bases to trimming and J lost 0 bases; unmatched junction nucleotides: 6. Germline-derived CDR1 and CDR2 are SNHLY and FYNNEI. The CDR3 loop reads CASRETGGPSNQPQHF. CDR3 sequence (DNA): TGTGCCAGCAGAGAGACAGGGGGACCTAGCAATCAGCCCCAGCATTTT.

Notes on this clone: Germline and junction disagree at one end, which may indicate a read error. The chain carries TRBV5-4 and TRBJ2-1; TRBD1 agrees at 8 bases. There are 15 residues in the CDR3. Germline V gene data show CDR1 as SGHNT and CDR2 as YYREEE (reference sequence). The CDR3 loop is CASSSGQVSDNEQFF. CDR3 sequence (DNA): TGTGCCAGCAGTTCGGGACAGGTCTCCGACAATGAGCAGTTCTTC.

The genes are TRBV5-6 and TRBJ2-5, with a weak D call TRBD2 (5 bases). The germline gives CDR1 SGHDT, CDR2 YYEEEE. This CDR3 has 11 residues. Trimming pared 4 bases from V and 5 bases from J, leaving 6 bases between. CDR3 residues: CASSRGETQYF. The CDR3, as DNA: TGTGCCAGCAGCCGAGGGGAGACCCAGTACTTC.

The genes are TRBV5-1 and TRBJ2-5; 7 nucleotides line up with TRBD2. CDR1 and CDR2 (germline): SGHRS, YFSETQ. This CDR3 is 15 amino acids long. V was pared by 3 bases and J by 2 bases, with 7 bases of the junction left unmatched. CDR3 sequence (DNA): TGCGCCAGCAGCTCCCTAGCGGCCCTTCAAGAGACCCAGTACTTC. This sequence encodes CASSSLAALQETQYF. The full variable domain, in which reference TRBV5-1 and TRBJ2-5 provide the parts outside the CDR3, is KAGVTQTPRYLIKTRGQQVTLSCSPISGHRSVSWYQQTPGQGLQFLFEYFSETQRNKGNFPGRFSGRQFSNSRSEMNVSTLELGDSALYLCASSSLAALQETQYFGPGTRLLVL.

CDR3 sequence: CASSSRGGRQETQYF. Here the CDR3 DNA reads TGTGCCAGCAGCTCAAGAGGGGGTAGACAAGAGACCCAGTACTTC. The rearrangement uses TRBV9 and TRBJ2-5; D possibly corresponds to TRBD1 (6 bases). V was pared by 4 bases and J by 2 bases, with 15 bases between. This CDR3 spans 15 amino acids. The germline gives CDR1 SGDLS, CDR2 YYNGEE.

In DNA form, the CDR3 reads TGTGCCAGCCACCGGACAGGAAAAAGCAATCAGCCCCAGCATTTT. It specifies CASHRTGKSNQPQHF. The rearrangement joins TRBV28 to TRBJ1-5; 7 nucleotides agree with TRBD1. The CDR3 sequence is 15 residues long. Germline CDR1 is MDHEN and CDR2 is SYDVKM. The ends lost 8 bases at V and 1 base at J; junction bases unmatched: 8.

The chain couples TRBV6-5 to TRBJ1-5, with D unresolved. Germline CDR1 MNHEY, CDR2 SVGAGI. The CDR3 runs to 13 residues. Trimming stripped 0 bases from V and 6 bases from J, with 6 bases between. The CDR3 spells CASSYSMSQPQHF. CDR3 coding DNA: TGTGCCAGCAGTTACTCGATGAGTCAGCCCCAGCATTTT.

This chain joins TRBV10-2 and TRBJ1-5; the match to TRBD1 covers 12 bases. V trimming: 6 bases; J trimming: 7 bases; junction bases outside the gene matches: 4. The CDR3 has 14 residues. CDR1 is WSHSY, CDR2 SAAADI, per germline. As DNA, the CDR3 is TGCGCCAGCAGGGCCGGGACAGGGGGCCAGCCCCAGCATTTT. It specifies CASRAGTGGQPQHF.

V is TRBV19 and J is TRBJ1-1, with D possibly matching TRBD1 (5 bases). With 2 bases removed from V and 0 bases from J, the gap between germline ends came to 25 bases. The CDR3 totals 20 residues. The germline CDR1 and CDR2 sequences are LNHDA and SQIVND (reference sequence). The CDR3 nucleotides read TGTGCCAGTAGTATAAGAGGTTTTGACAGAGCGCATAAGTTGAACACTGAAGCTTTCTTT. It specifies CASSIRGFDRAHKLNTEAFF.

The V and J genes are TRBV6-5 and TRBJ1-5, with a possible D match to TRBD1 (5 bases). V dropped 5 bases and J dropped 4 bases, with 15 bases sitting between them. CDR1 and CDR2 from the germline V gene are MNHEY and SVGAGI. This CDR3 region has 15 residues. The CDR3 loop is CASSLTVGANQPQHF. CDR3 sequence (DNA): TGTGCCAGCAGTCTGACAGTCGGCGCGAATCAGCCCCAGCATTTT.

Note on this clone: At the DNA level, this CDR3 is encoded by other sequences in the same sample as well. The V gene is TRBV28, the J gene TRBJ2-7, with D possibly matching TRBD1 (6 bases). The V gene lost 2 bases and the J gene lost 6 bases, with 8 bases spanning the gap. This CDR3 region has 12 residues. CDR1 and CDR2 from the germline V gene are MDHEN and SYDVKM. The CDR3 protein is CASSLGGGEQYF. The DNA of the CDR3 is TGTGCCAGCAGTTTAGGGGGCGGCGAGCAGTACTTC.

The chain links TRBV18 to TRBJ2-3; maybe TRBD2 (5 bases). Looked up from germline, CDR1 is KGHSH and CDR2 is LQKENI. V lost 0 bases, J lost 5 bases, and 21 bases lay in between. This CDR3 contains 18 residues. The CDR3 loop is CASSPPLRGPMGVDTQYF. The CDR3 region has the DNA TGTGCCAGCTCACCACCGCTCCGGGGTCCTATGGGAGTAGATACGCAGTATTTT.